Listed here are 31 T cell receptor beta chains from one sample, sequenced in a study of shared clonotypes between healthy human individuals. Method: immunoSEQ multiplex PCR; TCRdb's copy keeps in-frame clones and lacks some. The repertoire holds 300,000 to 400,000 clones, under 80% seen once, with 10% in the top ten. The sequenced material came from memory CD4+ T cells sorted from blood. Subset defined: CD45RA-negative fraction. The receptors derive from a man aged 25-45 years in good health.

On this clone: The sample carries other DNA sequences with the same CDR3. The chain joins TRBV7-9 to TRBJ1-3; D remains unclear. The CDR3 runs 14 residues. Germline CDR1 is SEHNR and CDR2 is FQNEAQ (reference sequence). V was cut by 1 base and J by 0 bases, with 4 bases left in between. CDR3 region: CASSLVGSGNTIYF. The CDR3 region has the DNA TGTGCCAGCAGCTTAGTGGGCTCTGGAAACACCATATATTTT.

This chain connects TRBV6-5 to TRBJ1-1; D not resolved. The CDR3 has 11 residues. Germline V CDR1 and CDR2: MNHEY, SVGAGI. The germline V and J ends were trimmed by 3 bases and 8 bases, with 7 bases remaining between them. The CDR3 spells CASSYKGEAFF. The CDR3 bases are TGTGCCAGCAGTTATAAGGGAGAAGCTTTCTTT.

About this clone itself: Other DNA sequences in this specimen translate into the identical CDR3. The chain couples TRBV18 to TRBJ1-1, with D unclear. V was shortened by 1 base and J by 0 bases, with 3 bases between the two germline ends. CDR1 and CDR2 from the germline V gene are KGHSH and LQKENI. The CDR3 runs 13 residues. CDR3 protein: CASSPQVNTEAFF. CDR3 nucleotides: TGTGCCAGCTCACCACAGGTGAACACTGAAGCTTTCTTT.

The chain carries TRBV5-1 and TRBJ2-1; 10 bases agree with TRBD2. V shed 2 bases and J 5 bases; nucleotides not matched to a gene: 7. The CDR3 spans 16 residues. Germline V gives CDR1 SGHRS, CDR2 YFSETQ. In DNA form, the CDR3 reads TGCGCCAGCAGCTTAGTTGGGACTAGCGAGAACAATGAGCAGTTCTTC. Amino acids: CASSLVGTSENNEQFF.

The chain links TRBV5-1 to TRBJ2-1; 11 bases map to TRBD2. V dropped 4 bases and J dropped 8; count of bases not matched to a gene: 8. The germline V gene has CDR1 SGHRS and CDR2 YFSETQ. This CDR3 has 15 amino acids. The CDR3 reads CASSRSGRAGDEQFF. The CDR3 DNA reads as TGCGCCAGCAGCCGTAGCGGGAGGGCCGGAGATGAGCAGTTCTTC.

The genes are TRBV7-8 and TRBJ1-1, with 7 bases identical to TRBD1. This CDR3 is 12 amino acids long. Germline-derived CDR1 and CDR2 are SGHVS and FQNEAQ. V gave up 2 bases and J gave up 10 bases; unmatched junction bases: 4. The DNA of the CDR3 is TGTGCCAGCAGCTTACCCAGGGGGAGAGCTTTCTTT. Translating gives CASSLPRGRAFF.

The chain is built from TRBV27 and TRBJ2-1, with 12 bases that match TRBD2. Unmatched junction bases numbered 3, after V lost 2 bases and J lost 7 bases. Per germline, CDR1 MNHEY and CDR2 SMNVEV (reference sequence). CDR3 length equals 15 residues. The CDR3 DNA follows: TGTGCCAGCAGTTTACTAGGGACTAGCGGGAATGAGCAGTTCTTC. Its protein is CASSLLGTSGNEQFF.

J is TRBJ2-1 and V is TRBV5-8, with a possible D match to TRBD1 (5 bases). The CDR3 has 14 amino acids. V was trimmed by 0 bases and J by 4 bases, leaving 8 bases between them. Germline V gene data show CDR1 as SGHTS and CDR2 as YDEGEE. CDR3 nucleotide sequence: TGTGCCAGCAGCTTGGGGACAACTTACAATGAGCAGTTCTTC. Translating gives CASSLGTTYNEQFF.

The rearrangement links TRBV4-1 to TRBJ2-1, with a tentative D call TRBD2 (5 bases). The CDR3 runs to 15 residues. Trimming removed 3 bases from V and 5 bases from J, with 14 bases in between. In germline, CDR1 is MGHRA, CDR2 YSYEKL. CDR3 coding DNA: TGCGCCAGCAGCCACCAGTTCAGCGGAGACAATGAGCAGTTCTTC. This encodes CASSHQFSGDNEQFF.

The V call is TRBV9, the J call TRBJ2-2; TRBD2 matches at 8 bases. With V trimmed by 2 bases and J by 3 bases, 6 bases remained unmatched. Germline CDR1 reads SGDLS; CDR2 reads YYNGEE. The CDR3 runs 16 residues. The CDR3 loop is CASSVLAAGDTGELFF. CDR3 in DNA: TGTGCCAGCAGCGTCCTGGCAGCGGGAGACACCGGGGAGCTGTTTTTT.

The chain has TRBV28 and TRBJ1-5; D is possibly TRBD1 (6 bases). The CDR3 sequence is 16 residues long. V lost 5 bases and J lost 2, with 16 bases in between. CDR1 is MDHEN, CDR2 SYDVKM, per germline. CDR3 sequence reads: CASSQTGGLGNQPQHF. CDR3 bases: TGTGCCAGCAGTCAAACCGGGGGCTTGGGCAATCAGCCCCAGCATTTT. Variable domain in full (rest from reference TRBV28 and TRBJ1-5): DVKVTQSSRYLVKRTGEKVFLECVQDMDHENMFWYRQDPGLGLRLIYFSYDVKMKEKGDIPEGYSVSREKKERFSLILESASTNQTSMYLCASSQTGGLGNQPQHFGDGTRLSIL.

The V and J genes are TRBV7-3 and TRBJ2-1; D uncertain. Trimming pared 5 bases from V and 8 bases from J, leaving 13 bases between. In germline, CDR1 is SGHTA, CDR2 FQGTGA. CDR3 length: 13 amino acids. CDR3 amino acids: CASSPSLHDEQFF. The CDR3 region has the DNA TGTGCCAGCAGCCCCAGCCTACACGATGAGCAGTTCTTC. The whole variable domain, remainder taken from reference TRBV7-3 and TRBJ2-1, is GAGVSQTPSNKVTEKGKYVELRCDPISGHTALYWYRQSLGQGPEFLIYFQGTGAADDSGLPNDRFFAVRPEGSVSTLKIQRTERGDSAVYLCASSPSLHDEQFFGPGTRLTVL.

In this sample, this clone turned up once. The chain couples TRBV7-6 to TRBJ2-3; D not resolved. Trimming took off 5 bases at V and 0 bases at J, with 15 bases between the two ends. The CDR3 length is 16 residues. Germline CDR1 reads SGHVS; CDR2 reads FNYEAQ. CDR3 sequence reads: CASSPNQATSTDTQYF. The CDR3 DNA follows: TGTGCCAGCAGCCCAAATCAGGCTACTAGCACAGATACGCAGTATTTT.

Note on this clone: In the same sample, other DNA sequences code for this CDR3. In DNA form, the CDR3 reads TGCGCCAGCAGCTTGGCCGGCCTTAACACCGGGGAGCTGTTTTTT. Translated, it gives CASSLAGLNTGELFF. The chain couples TRBV5-1 to TRBJ2-2; D uncertain. The V gene lost 0 bases and the J gene lost 2 bases, with 8 bases spanning the gap. Germline V CDR1 and CDR2: SGHRS, YFSETQ. This CDR3 has 15 amino acids.

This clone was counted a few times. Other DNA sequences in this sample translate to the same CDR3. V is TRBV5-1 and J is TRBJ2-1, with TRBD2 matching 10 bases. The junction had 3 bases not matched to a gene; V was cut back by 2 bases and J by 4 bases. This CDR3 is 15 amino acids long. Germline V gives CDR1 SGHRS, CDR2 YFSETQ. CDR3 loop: CASSLGLADYNEQFF. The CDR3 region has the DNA TGCGCCAGCAGCTTAGGACTAGCGGATTACAATGAGCAGTTCTTC.

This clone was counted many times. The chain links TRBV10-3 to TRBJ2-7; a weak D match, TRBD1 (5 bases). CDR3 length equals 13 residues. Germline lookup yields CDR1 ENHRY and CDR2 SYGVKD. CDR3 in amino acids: CAAGRKGQYEQYF. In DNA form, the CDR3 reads TGTGCGGCAGGGCGAAAAGGCCAATACGAGCAGTACTTC.

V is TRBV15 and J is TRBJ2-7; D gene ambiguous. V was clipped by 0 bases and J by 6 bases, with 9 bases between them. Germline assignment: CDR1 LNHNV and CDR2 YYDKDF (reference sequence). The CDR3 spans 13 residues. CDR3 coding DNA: TGTGCCACCAGCAGAGACTTAGCTGGCGAGCAGTACTTC. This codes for CATSRDLAGEQYF.

The CDR3 coding sequence is TGTGCCAGCAGCCAAATTAGACAGGGGAAGGACAATGAGCAGTTCTTC. Its protein product is CASSQIRQGKDNEQFF. The J gene is TRBJ2-1, the V gene TRBV7-9, with 8 nucleotides matching TRBD1. With V trimmed by 5 bases and J by 5 bases, 11 bases remained unmatched. Germline V lookup: CDR1 SEHNR, CDR2 FQNEAQ (reference sequence). This CDR3 contains 16 residues. Complete variable domain (other parts from reference TRBV7-9 and TRBJ2-1): DTGVSQNPRHKITKRGQNVTFRCDPISEHNRLYWYRQTLGQGPEFLTYFQNEAQLEKSRLLSDRFSAERPKGSFSTLEIQRTEQGDSAMYLCASSQIRQGKDNEQFFGPGTRLTVL.

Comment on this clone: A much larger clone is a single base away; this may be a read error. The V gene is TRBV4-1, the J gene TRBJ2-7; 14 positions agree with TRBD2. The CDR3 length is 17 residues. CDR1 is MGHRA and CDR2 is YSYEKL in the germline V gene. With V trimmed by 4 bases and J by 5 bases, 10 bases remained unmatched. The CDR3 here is CASSLTTSGRDDDEQYF. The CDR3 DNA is TGCGCCAGCAGCCTCACGACTAGCGGGAGGGATGATGACGAGCAGTACTTC.

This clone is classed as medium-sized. CDR3 region: CASSFWGAGGLVTEAFF. CDR3 sequence (DNA): TGTGCCAGCAGTTTCTGGGGCGCAGGGGGCTTGGTGACTGAAGCTTTCTTT. The chain couples TRBV27 to TRBJ1-1, with 8 positions matching TRBD1. The V gene end was trimmed by 3 bases and the J gene end by 5 bases; junction bases not matched to a gene: 14. This CDR3 contains 17 residues. Germline lookup yields CDR1 MNHEY and CDR2 SMNVEV (reference sequence).

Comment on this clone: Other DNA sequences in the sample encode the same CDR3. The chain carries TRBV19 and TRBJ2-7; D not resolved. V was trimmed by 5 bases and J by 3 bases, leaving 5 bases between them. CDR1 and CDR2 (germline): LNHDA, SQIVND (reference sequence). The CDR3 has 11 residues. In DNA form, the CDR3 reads TGTGCCAGTAGTGTCGGCTACGAGCAGTACTTC. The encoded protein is CASSVGYEQYF.

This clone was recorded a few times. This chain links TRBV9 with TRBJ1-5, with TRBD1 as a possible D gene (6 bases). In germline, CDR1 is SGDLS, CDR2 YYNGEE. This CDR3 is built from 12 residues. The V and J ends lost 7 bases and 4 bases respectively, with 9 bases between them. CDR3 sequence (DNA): TGTGCCAGCGAAACAGGGAATCAGCCCCAGCATTTT. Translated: CASETGNQPQHF.

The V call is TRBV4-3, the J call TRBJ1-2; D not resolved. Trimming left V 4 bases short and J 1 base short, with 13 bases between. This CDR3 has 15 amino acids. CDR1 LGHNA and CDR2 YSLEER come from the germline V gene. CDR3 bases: TGCGCCAGCAGCCCTAATCTCGGGAATAACTATGGCTACACCTTC. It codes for CASSPNLGNNYGYTF.

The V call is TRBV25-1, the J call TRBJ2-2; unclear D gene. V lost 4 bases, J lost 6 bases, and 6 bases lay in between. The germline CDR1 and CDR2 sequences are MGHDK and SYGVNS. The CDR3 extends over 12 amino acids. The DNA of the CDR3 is TGTGCCAGCAGTGGGTCGTCCGGGGAGCTGTTTTTT. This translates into CASSGSSGELFF.

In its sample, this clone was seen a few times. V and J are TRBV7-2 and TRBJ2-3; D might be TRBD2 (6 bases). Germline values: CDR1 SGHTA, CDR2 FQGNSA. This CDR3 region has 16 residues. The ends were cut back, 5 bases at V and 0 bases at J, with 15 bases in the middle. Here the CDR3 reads CASSEGLLTSTDTQYF. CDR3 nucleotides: TGTGCCAGCAGCGAGGGACTCTTGACTAGCACAGATACGCAGTATTTT.

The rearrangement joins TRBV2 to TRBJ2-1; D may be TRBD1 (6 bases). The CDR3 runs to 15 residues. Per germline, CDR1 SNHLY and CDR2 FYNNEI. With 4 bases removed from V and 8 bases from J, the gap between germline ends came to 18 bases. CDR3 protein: CASSVGRGVWDEQFF. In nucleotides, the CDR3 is TGTGCCAGCAGTGTCGGCAGGGGCGTCTGGGATGAGCAGTTCTTC.

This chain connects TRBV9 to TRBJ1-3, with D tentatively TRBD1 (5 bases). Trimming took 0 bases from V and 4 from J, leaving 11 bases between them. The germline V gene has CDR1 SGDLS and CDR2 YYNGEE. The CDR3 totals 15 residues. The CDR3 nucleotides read TGTGCCAGCAGCGTAGCTTTGGACAACGGAAACACCATATATTTT. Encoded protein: CASSVALDNGNTIYF.

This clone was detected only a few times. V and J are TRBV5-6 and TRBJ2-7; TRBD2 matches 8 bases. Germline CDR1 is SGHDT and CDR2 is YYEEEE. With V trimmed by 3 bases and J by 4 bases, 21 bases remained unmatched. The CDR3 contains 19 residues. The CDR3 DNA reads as TGTGCCAGCAGCTGGGGAAGAGGAACTAGCGGCCCCCGCGCTTACGAGCAGTACTTC. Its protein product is CASSWGRGTSGPRAYEQYF.

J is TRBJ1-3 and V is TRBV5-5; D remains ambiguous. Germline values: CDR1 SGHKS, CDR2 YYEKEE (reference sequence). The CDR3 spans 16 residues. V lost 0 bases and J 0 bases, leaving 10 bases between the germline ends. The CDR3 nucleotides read TGTGCCAGCAGCTTGGTGACCGGGAACTCTGGAAACACCATATATTTT. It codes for CASSLVTGNSGNTIYF.

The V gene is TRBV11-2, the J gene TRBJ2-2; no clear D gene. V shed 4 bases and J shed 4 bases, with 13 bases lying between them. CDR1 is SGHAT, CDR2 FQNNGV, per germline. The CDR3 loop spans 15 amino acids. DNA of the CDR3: TGTGCCAGCAGCTCGCTGTTATGGATCACCGGGGAGCTGTTTTTT. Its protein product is CASSSLLWITGELFF.

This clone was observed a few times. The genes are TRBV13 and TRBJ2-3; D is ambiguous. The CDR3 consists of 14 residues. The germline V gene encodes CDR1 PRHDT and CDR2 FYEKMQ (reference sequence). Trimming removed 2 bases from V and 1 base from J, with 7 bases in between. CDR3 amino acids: CASSLNGRTDTQYF. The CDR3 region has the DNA TGTGCCAGCAGCTTAAACGGTCGCACAGATACGCAGTATTTT.